The 13 T cell receptor beta chains reported below all come from one sample, sequenced in a study of radiotherapy plus CTLA-4 blockade in lung cancer. Sequencing was performed with immunoSEQ multiplex PCR; in TCRdb, only in-frame clones are kept and a portion is missing. The sample comprises some 73,000 clones, roughly 74% of which are singletons, and more than 9% rests with the top ten. The sequencing used peripheral blood, collected from a patient treated with radiotherapy plus ipilimumab. These receptors all come from a human donor with non-small cell lung cancer whose response to radiotherapy plus ipilimumab could not be evaluated.

The chain joins TRBV29-1 to TRBJ2-1; 9 positions agree with TRBD1. Looked up from germline, CDR1 is SQVTM and CDR2 is ANQGSEA. This CDR3 contains 15 residues. Trimming removed 7 bases from V and 0 bases from J; junction bases left unmatched: 7. CDR3 in amino acids: CSATPTGGSYNEQFF. CDR3 nucleotide sequence: TGCAGCGCAACCCCGACAGGGGGCTCCTACAATGAGCAGTTCTTC.

This sequence joins TRBV5-1 and TRBJ1-2; 9 bases match TRBD1. V dropped 0 bases and J dropped 7; count of bases not matched to a gene: 10. CDR1 and CDR2 from the germline V gene are SGHRS and YFSETQ. The CDR3 length is 16 residues. The CDR3 sequence: CASSLVTAGQGGGYTF. CDR3 coding DNA: TGCGCCAGCAGCTTGGTCACAGCGGGACAGGGAGGTGGCTACACCTTC.

The chain employs TRBV7-9 and TRBJ1-6; 8 positions agree with TRBD1. Germline CDR1 SEHNR, CDR2 FQNEAQ (reference sequence). V lost 4 bases to trimming and J lost 0 bases; unmatched junction nucleotides: 8. The CDR3 has 18 residues. The CDR3 DNA is TGTGCCAGCAGCTCCGACAGGGGTTCCGGCTCCTATAATTCACCCCTCCACTTT. This sequence encodes CASSSDRGSGSYNSPLHF.

In this sample, this clone turned up a few times. This chain joins TRBV5-6 and TRBJ1-5, with a tentative D call TRBD1 (5 bases). Between the trimmed V and J ends, which lost 2 bases and 4 bases, there was a span of 22 bases. Germline V gives CDR1 SGHDT, CDR2 YYEEEE. The CDR3 extends over 18 amino acids. This CDR3 reads CASSLARGRLFGNQPQHF. Written as DNA, the CDR3 is TGTGCCAGCAGCTTAGCGCGGGGCCGACTCTTTGGGAATCAGCCCCAGCATTTT.

This chain uses TRBV6-5 with TRBJ2-7; D not resolved. The CDR3 covers 14 residues. V was clipped by 7 bases and J by 6 bases, with 19 bases between them. From germline, CDR1 is MNHEY and CDR2 SVGAGI. CDR3 nucleotide sequence: TGTGCCAGCAAATCTATGAATCCTTATACCGAGCAGTACTTC. Amino acid sequence: CASKSMNPYTEQYF.

The chain links TRBV18 to TRBJ2-1; 12 nucleotides match TRBD2. The CDR3 is made up of 16 amino acids. The germline V gene has CDR1 KGHSH and CDR2 LQKENI. V dropped 3 bases and J dropped 7; count of bases not matched to a gene: 7. For the CDR3, the DNA is TGTGCCAGCTCACCCCTCCGGACTAGCGGGGAAAATGAGCAGTTCTTC. Amino acids: CASSPLRTSGENEQFF.

This clone was seen more than once but under ten times. The chain combines TRBV27 with TRBJ1-5; D might be TRBD1 (6 bases). Trimming shortened V by 4 bases and J by 2 bases, and 12 bases separated the two germline ends. Germline CDR1 and CDR2: MNHEY and SMNVEV (reference sequence). The CDR3 sequence is 15 residues long. DNA for the CDR3: TGTGCCAGCAGTTCAGGGGATTGGGGCAATCAGCCCCAGCATTTT. Translating gives CASSSGDWGNQPQHF.

Written as DNA, the CDR3 is TGTGCCAGCAGCTCCGACAGGGGCAATGAGCAGTTCTTC. Protein sequence: CASSSDRGNEQFF. The genes are TRBV13 and TRBJ2-1, with 8 bases identical to TRBD1. Germline V lookup: CDR1 PRHDT, CDR2 FYEKMQ (reference sequence). V was pared by 4 bases and J by 6 bases, with 2 bases of the junction left unmatched. This CDR3 contains 13 residues.

The chain combines TRBV28 with TRBJ1-2; 9 bases align to TRBD1. V shed 0 bases and J 6 bases; nucleotides not matched to a gene: 8. The CDR3 sequence is 16 residues long. Germline V gene data show CDR1 as MDHEN and CDR2 as SYDVKM. This chain's CDR3 is CASSLWGQGLPDGYTF. CDR3 bases: TGTGCCAGCAGTTTATGGGGACAGGGCCTCCCTGATGGCTACACCTTC.

The chain recombines TRBV9 with TRBJ2-3; 10 nucleotides align to TRBD2. Germline V lookup: CDR1 SGDLS, CDR2 YYNGEE. Germline trimming cut 0 bases from V and 6 bases from J; bases unmatched to any gene: 7. The CDR3 is made up of 16 amino acids. This chain's CDR3 is CASSVAPPGLADTQYF. CDR3 nucleotide sequence: TGTGCCAGCAGCGTAGCGCCCCCGGGACTAGCGGATACGCAGTATTTT.

This sequence joins TRBV11-3 and TRBJ2-2; TRBD2 matches at 12 bases. CDR1 and CDR2 from the germline V gene are SGHNT and YENEEA. V shed 2 bases and J 6 bases; nucleotides not matched to a gene: 4. The CDR3 runs 16 residues. DNA of the CDR3: TGTGCCAGCAGCTTAACTAGCGGGAGGTTGGCCGGGGAGCTGTTTTTT. The encoded protein is CASSLTSGRLAGELFF.

The chain carries TRBV6-1 and TRBJ1-2, with TRBD1 as a possible D gene (5 bases). CDR3 length: 16 amino acids. Looked up from germline, CDR1 is MNHNS and CDR2 is SASEGT. V was clipped by 2 bases and J by 0 bases, with 13 bases between them. In nucleotides, the CDR3 is TGTGCCAGCAGTGAATGGGAGGACAAACCTAACTATGGCTACACCTTC. Its protein is CASSEWEDKPNYGYTF.

The rearrangement links TRBV19 to TRBJ1-5, with 7 bases fitting TRBD1. The ends lost 6 bases at V and 5 bases at J; junction bases unmatched: 13. Germline lookup yields CDR1 LNHDA and CDR2 SQIVND (reference sequence). The CDR3 loop spans 16 amino acids. The CDR3 loop reads CASRRDPRGVHQPQHF. Written as DNA, the CDR3 is TGTGCCAGTAGGAGGGACCCCAGGGGGGTCCATCAGCCCCAGCATTTT.